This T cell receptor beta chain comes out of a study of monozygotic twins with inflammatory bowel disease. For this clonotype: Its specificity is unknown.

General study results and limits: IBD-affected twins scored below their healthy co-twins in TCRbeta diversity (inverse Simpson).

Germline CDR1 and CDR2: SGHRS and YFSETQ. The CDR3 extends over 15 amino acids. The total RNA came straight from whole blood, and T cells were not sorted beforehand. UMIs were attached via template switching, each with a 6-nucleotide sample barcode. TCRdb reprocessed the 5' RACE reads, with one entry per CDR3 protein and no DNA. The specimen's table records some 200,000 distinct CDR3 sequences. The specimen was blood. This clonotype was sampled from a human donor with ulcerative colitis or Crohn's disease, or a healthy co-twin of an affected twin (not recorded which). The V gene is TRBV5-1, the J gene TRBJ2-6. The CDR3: CASSLGGYGANVLTF.